The clone carrying this T cell receptor (beta chain) has more than one count but fewer than ten. Its antigen is not known. Repertoires were sampled repeatedly during chemoradiotherapy. The CDR3 is made up of 13 amino acids. Trimming removed 3 bases at V and 7 bases at J, with 10 bases between. CDR1 and CDR2 (germline): MNHEY, SMNVEV (reference sequence). The record originates from a study of chemoradiotherapy in HPV16-positive cancers. Generated by immunoSEQ multiplex PCR, the TCRdb table keeps only in-frame clones and is missing some. The sample lists about 15,000 clones; approximately 89% were seen once. Study conclusions and caveats: Candidate HPV-specific clones and E7-related TCR motifs grew in tumor during treatment.

The material sequenced was tumor tissue, taken from a patient who underwent chemoradiotherapy. The TCR sequence derives from a human donor with HPV-associated anogenital cancer. This chain links TRBV27 with TRBJ1-5; unclear D gene. The CDR3 here is CASSLVSRQPQHF. The CDR3 DNA is TGTGCCAGCAGTTTGGTGAGCAGGCAGCCCCAGCATTTT.